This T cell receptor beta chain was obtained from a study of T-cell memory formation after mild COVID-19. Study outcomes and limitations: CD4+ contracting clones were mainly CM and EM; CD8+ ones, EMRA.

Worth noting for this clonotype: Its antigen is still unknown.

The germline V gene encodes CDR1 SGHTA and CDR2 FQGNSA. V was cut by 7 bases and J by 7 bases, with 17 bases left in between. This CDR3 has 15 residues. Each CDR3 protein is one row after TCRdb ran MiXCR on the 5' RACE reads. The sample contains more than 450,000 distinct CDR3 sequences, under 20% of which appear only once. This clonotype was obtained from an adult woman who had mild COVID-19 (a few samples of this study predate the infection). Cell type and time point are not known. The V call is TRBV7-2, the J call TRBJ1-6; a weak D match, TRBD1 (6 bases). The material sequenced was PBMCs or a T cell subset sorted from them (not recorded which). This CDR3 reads CASTPQGGGNSPLHF. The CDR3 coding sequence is TGTGCCAGCACCCCACAGGGCGGCGGCAATTCACCCCTCCACTTT.